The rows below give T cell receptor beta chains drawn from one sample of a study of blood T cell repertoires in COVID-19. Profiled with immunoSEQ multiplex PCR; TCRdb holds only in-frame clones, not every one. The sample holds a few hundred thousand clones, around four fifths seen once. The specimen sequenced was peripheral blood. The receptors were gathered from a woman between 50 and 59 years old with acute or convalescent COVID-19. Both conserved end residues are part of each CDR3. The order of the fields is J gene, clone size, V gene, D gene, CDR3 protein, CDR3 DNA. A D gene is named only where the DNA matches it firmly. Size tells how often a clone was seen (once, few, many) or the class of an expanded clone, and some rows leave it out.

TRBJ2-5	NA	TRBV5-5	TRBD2	CASSLTSGKAETQYF	TGTGCCAGCAGCTTGACTAGCGGGAAGGCAGAGACCCAGTACTTC
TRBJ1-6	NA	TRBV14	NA	CASSPNGGGPRSPLHF	TGTGCCAGCAGCCCTAATGGGGGAGGGCCCCGTTCACCCCTCCACTTT
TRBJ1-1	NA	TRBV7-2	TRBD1	CASSPRRGQEGGAFF	TGTGCCAGCAGCCCCCGCCGGGGACAGGAGGGGGGAGCTTTCTTT
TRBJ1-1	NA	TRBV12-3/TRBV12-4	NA	CASTLSTGEAFF	TGTGCCAGCACCCTGTCAACAGGTGAAGCTTTCTTT
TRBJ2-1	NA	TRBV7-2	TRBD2	CASSLVASGGYNEQFF	TGTGCCAGCAGCTTAGTGGCTAGCGGGGGGTACAATGAGCAGTTCTTC
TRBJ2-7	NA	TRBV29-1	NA	CSVESGQGYEQYF	TGCAGCGTTGAAAGTGGGCAGGGCTACGAGCAGTACTTC
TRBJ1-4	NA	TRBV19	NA	CASSGVWTNEKLFF	TGTGCCAGTAGTGGAGTTTGGACTAATGAAAAACTGTTTTTT
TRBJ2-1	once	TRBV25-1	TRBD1	CASSVVGGAGNEQFF	TGTGCCAGCAGTGTAGTAGGGGGCGCAGGTAATGAGCAGTTCTTC
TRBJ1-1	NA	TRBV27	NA	CASSLKQGNTEAFF	TGTGCCAGCAGTTTGAAGCAGGGCAACACTGAAGCTTTCTTT
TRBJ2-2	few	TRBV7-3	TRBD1	CASSKQGADGELFF	TGTGCCAGCAGCAAACAGGGGGCAGACGGGGAGCTGTTTTTT
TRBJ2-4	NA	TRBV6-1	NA	CASSVFGGDNTGGNIQYF	TGTGCCAGCAGTGTTTTTGGTGGGGACAACACAGGTGGAAACATTCAGTACTTC
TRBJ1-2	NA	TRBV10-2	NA	CASNSGGSDYGYTF	TGCGCCAGTAACAGTGGGGGCAGTGACTATGGCTACACCTTT
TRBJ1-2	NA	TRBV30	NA	CALDSSLYGYTF	TGTGCCTTGGACAGCTCCCTTTATGGCTACACCTTC
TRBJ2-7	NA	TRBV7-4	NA	CASSLAVSAYEQYF	TGTGCCAGCAGCTTAGCTGTCTCCGCCTACGAGCAGTACTTC
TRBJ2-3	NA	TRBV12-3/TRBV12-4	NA	CASSLRGKGQYF	TGTGCCAGCAGTTTACGGGGAAAAGGGCAGTATTTT
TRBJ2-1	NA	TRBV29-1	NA	CSVERVDEQFF	TGCAGCGTGGAGAGGGTGGATGAGCAGTTCTTC
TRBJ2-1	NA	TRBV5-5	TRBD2	CASSPSLAGPNEQFF	TGTGCCAGCAGCCCATCCCTAGCGGGGCCCAATGAGCAGTTCTTC
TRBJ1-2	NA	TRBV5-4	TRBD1	CASSLAAGGDGYTF	TGTGCCAGCAGCTTGGCCGCAGGGGGTGATGGCTACACCTTC
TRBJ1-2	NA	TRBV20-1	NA	CSARDRYNYGYTF	TGCAGTGCTCGTGACAGGTATAACTATGGCTACACCTTC
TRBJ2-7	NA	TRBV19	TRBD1	CASSMQDRAGEQYF	TGTGCCAGTAGTATGCAGGACAGGGCTGGCGAGCAGTACTTC
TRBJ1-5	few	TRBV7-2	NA	CASSLVENQPQHF	TGTGCCAGCAGCTTAGTCGAGAATCAGCCCCAGCATTTT
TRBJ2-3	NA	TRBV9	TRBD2	CASSASGGPPTDTQYF	TGTGCCAGCAGCGCAAGCGGGGGACCTCCCACAGATACGCAGTATTTT
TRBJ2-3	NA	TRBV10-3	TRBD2	CAISDPSAIAGGSDTQYF	TGTGCCATCAGTGACCCATCTGCGATAGCGGGGGGGTCAGATACGCAGTATTTT
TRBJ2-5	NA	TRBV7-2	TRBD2	CASSLEGTSGPETQYF	TGTGCCAGCAGCTTAGAAGGGACTAGCGGGCCAGAGACCCAGTACTTC
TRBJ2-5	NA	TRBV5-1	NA	CASSFLQGETQYF	TGCGCCAGCAGCTTCCTCCAGGGGGAGACCCAGTACTTC
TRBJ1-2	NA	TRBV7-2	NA	CASSLSPLYGYTF	TGTGCCAGCAGCTTATCCCCCCTCTATGGCTACACCTTC
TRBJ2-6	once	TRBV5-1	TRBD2	CASSQYGASGILSGANVLTF	TGCGCCAGCAGCCAGTACGGTGCTAGCGGGATTCTCTCTGGGGCCAACGTCCTGACTTTC
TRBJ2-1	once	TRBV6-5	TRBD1	CASRDRGNYNEQFF	TGTGCCAGCAGGGACAGGGGCAACTACAATGAGCAGTTCTTC
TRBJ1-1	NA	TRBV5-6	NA	CASSSAQGATEAFF	TGTGCCAGCAGCTCGGCGCAGGGCGCGACTGAAGCTTTCTTT
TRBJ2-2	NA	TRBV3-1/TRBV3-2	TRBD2	CASSQDDRLAGVTGELFF	TGTGCCAGCAGCCAAGATGATCGGCTAGCGGGGGTCACCGGGGAGCTGTTTTTT
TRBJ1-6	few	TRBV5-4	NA	CASSWDISNSPLHF	TGTGCCAGCAGCTGGGACATCAGTAATTCACCCCTCCACTTT
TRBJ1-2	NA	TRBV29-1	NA	CSATPQGGYGYTF	TGCAGCGCAACCCCCCAGGGTGGCTATGGCTACACCTTC
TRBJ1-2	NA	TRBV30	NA	CAWSVSGPGYTF	TGTGCCTGGAGTGTATCTGGGCCCGGCTACACCTTC
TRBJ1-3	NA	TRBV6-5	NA	CASSLTEADTIYF	TGTGCCAGCAGTTTGACGGAGGCTGACACCATATATTTT
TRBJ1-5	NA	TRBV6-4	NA	CASSDLQGSDQPQHF	TGTGCCAGCAGTGACTTACAGGGAAGTGATCAGCCCCAGCATTTT
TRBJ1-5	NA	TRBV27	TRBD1	CASSRTGLNQPQHF	TGTGCCAGCAGCCGGACAGGGCTGAATCAGCCCCAGCATTTT
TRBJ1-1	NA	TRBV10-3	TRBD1	CAISLGTGSGTEAFF	TGTGCCATCAGTCTCGGGACAGGGTCAGGCACTGAAGCTTTCTTT
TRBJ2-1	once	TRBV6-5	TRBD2	CASSGLAASNEQFF	TGTGCCAGCAGCGGACTAGCGGCTTCTAATGAGCAGTTCTTC
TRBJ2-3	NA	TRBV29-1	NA	CSASASQDTQYF	TGCAGCGCCTCCGCTAGTCAAGATACGCAGTATTTT
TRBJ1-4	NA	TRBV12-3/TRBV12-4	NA	CASSRAEIEKLFF	TGTGCCAGCAGCAGGGCAGAGATTGAAAAACTGTTTTTT
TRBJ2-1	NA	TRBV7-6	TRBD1	CASSLAWTGLSEQFF	TGTGCCAGCAGCTTAGCATGGACAGGGCTATCCGAGCAGTTCTTC
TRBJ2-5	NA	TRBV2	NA	CASTFTAVGQYF	TGTGCCAGCACCTTCACGGCGGTAGGCCAGTACTTC